Following are 2 T cell receptor beta chains from one sample sequenced in a study of Graves' ophthalmopathy and Graves' hyperthyroidism. Amplification targeted the TCR beta CDR3 regions, with RNA transcripts as the source material. An initial RT-PCR round employing HTBI primers preceded a second-round multiplex PCR. MiXCR was run by TCRdb on the multiplex PCR reads, yielding one entry per CDR3 protein. The sample includes around 1.1 million distinct CDR3 sequences, roughly two fifths of them seen just once. The sample comprised peripheral blood or thyroid tissue (not recorded which). These receptors were taken from an adult man with Graves' hyperthyroidism.

Only a few counts were recorded for this clonotype. A single base separates this from a much larger clone, so it may be a read error. The rearrangement links TRBV10-3 to TRBJ2-5; TRBD2 is a possible D gene (6 bases). Germline values: CDR1 ENHRY, CDR2 SYGVKD. The CDR3 has 14 residues. CDR3 residues: CATSDSGAQETQYF. In nucleotides, the CDR3 is TGTGCCACCAGTGACTCGGGAGCCCAAGAGACCCAGTACTTC.

As to this clonotype: Its ends do not fully match the called genes, so a read error is possible. J is TRBJ1-5 and V is TRBV28; 8 bases are shared with TRBD1. The CDR3 is made up of 16 amino acids. Germline CDR1 and CDR2: MDHEN and SYDVKM. CDR3 nucleotide sequence: TGTGCCAGCAGCCGACCCGGGACAGGTGGCAAGCAGCCCCAGCATTTT. Protein: CASSRPGTGGKQPQHF. Full variable domain (rest looked up from reference TRBV28 and TRBJ1-5): DVKVTQSSRYLVKRTGEKVFLECVQDMDHENMFWYRQDPGLGLRLIYFSYDVKMKEKGDIPEGYSVSREKKERFSLILESASTNQTSMYLCASSRPGTGGKQPQHFGDGTRLSIL.